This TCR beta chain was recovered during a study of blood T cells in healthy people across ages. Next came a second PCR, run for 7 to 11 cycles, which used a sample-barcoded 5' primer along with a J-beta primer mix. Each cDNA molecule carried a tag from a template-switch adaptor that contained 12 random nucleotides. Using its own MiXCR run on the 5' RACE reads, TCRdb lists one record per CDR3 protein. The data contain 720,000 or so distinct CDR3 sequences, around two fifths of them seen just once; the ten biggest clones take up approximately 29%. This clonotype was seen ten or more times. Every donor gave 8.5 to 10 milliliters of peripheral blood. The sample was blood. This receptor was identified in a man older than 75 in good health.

CDR3 nucleotides: TGTGCCAGCATTGGGCATGGCGACAGTCCAAAAGGGTCCTACAATGAGCAGTTCTTC. This translates into CASIGHGDSPKGSYNEQFF. This sequence joins TRBV2 and TRBJ2-1; D perhaps matches TRBD1 (5 bases). V was clipped by 7 bases and J by 1 base, with 26 bases between them. CDR3 length equals 19 residues. Germline CDR1 reads SNHLY; CDR2 reads FYNNEI.